These T cell receptor beta chains were read from a single sample in a study of response to subunit inactivated influenza vaccine. In TCRdb, the RT-PCR reads were re-called with MiXCR into one record per CDR3 protein. The table records 500,000 to 600,000 distinct CDR3 sequences, approximately 15% of them present only once. The specimen comprised PBMCs from blood, sampled roughly 12 days after vaccination. Receptors were obtained from a man in his fifties who received an inactivated influenza vaccine. Both conserved end residues are part of each CDR3. The D gene is left open where the match is weak. Size is omitted from some rows. Given values are once, few, many or a class for expanded clones.

abundance: .; j_gene: TRBJ2-7; d_gene: .; v_gene: TRBV5-1; CDR3aa: CASSLALTGGDTYEQYF; CDR3nt: TGCGCCAGCAGCTTGGCCCTGACAGGAGGGGACACCTACGAGCAGTACTTC
abundance: .; j_gene: TRBJ2-5; d_gene: .; v_gene: TRBV20-1; CDR3aa: CSARSVWGEETQYF; CDR3nt: TGCAGTGCTAGGTCGGTATGGGGAGAAGAGACCCAGTACTTC
abundance: .; j_gene: TRBJ1-2; d_gene: .; v_gene: TRBV7-9; CDR3aa: CASSFNQGNGYTF; CDR3nt: TGTGCCAGCAGCTTCAACCAGGGGAATGGCTACACCTTC
abundance: many; j_gene: TRBJ2-7; d_gene: .; v_gene: TRBV18; CDR3aa: CASSLRPDRRSSYEQYF; CDR3nt: TGTGCCAGCTCACTCCGTCCCGACAGGAGGAGCTCCTACGAGCAGTACTTC
abundance: few; j_gene: TRBJ1-2; d_gene: .; v_gene: TRBV7-9; CDR3aa: CASAPSTSNYGYTF; CDR3nt: TGTGCCAGCGCCCCGTCCACCTCCAACTATGGCTACACCTTC
abundance: few; j_gene: TRBJ2-7; d_gene: .; v_gene: TRBV5-1; CDR3aa: CASAVPGAYEQYF; CDR3nt: TGCGCCAGCGCTGTGCCCGGGGCCTACGAGCAGTACTTC
abundance: .; j_gene: TRBJ1-2; d_gene: TRBD1; v_gene: TRBV28; CDR3aa: CASSLPGQVNYGYTF; CDR3nt: TGTGCCAGCAGTTTACCCGGACAGGTTAACTATGGCTACACCTTC
abundance: many; j_gene: TRBJ2-5; d_gene: TRBD2; v_gene: TRBV5-6; CDR3aa: CASSLQATSGETQYF; CDR3nt: TGTGCCAGCAGCTTACAGGCGACTAGCGGAGAGACCCAGTACTTC
abundance: few; j_gene: TRBJ1-1; d_gene: TRBD1; v_gene: TRBV12-3/TRBV12-4; CDR3aa: CASSLFNLQGSEAFF; CDR3nt: TGTGCCAGCAGCCTATTCAATCTACAGGGGTCTGAAGCTTTCTTT
abundance: .; j_gene: TRBJ1-1; d_gene: .; v_gene: TRBV3-1; CDR3aa: CASSRRGDTEAFF; CDR3nt: TGTGCCAGCAGCCGCCGCGGGGACACTGAAGCTTTCTTT
abundance: many; j_gene: TRBJ2-1; d_gene: TRBD1; v_gene: TRBV6-9; CDR3aa: CASTMGTDYNNEQFF; CDR3nt: TGTGCCAGCACCATGGGGACAGACTACAACAATGAGCAGTTCTTC
abundance: many; j_gene: TRBJ2-5; d_gene: .; v_gene: TRBV6-5; CDR3aa: CASSYGILTTQYF; CDR3nt: TGTGCCAGCAGTTACGGTATCTTGACGACCCAGTACTTC
abundance: .; j_gene: TRBJ2-1; d_gene: .; v_gene: TRBV15; CDR3aa: CATSREGGMGNEQFF; CDR3nt: TGTGCCACCAGCAGAGAAGGAGGGATGGGTAATGAGCAGTTCTTC
abundance: many; j_gene: TRBJ2-1; d_gene: .; v_gene: TRBV7-2; CDR3aa: CASSAGRSYNEQFF; CDR3nt: TGTGCCAGCAGCGCGGGACGGAGTTACAATGAGCAGTTCTTC
abundance: .; j_gene: TRBJ2-6; d_gene: .; v_gene: TRBV6-5; CDR3aa: CASSYGQFLSGANVLTF; CDR3nt: TGTGCCAGCAGTTACGGGCAGTTCCTCTCTGGGGCCAACGTCCTGACTTTC
abundance: once; j_gene: TRBJ2-7; d_gene: .; v_gene: TRBV20-1; CDR3aa: CSAPPSAAGVSYEQYF; CDR3nt: TGCAGTGCCCCCCCGAGCGCGGCAGGGGTGTCCTACGAGCAGTACTTC
abundance: few; j_gene: TRBJ2-3; d_gene: .; v_gene: TRBV11-2; CDR3aa: CASSLDRTTQYF; CDR3nt: TGTGCCAGCAGCTTAGATAGGACGACGCAGTATTTT
abundance: .; j_gene: TRBJ1-5; d_gene: .; v_gene: TRBV28; CDR3aa: CASSLRVGNQPQHF; CDR3nt: TGTGCCAGCAGTTTAAGGGTGGGCAATCAGCCCCAGCATTTT
abundance: .; j_gene: TRBJ2-5; d_gene: TRBD2; v_gene: TRBV28; CDR3aa: CASSFGGGIGETQYF; CDR3nt: TGTGCCAGCAGTTTCGGCGGGGGTATTGGAGAGACCCAGTACTTC
abundance: few; j_gene: TRBJ1-4; d_gene: .; v_gene: TRBV7-9; CDR3aa: CASSSTGTPNEKLFF; CDR3nt: TGTGCCAGCAGCTCTACCGGGACACCTAATGAAAAACTGTTTTTT
abundance: few; j_gene: TRBJ1-2; d_gene: .; v_gene: TRBV27; CDR3aa: CASRHGTMEYGYTF; CDR3nt: TGTGCCAGCAGACACGGGACGATGGAGTATGGCTACACCTTC
abundance: many; j_gene: TRBJ2-1; d_gene: .; v_gene: TRBV27; CDR3aa: CASSPPLRTLNNEQFF; CDR3nt: TGTGCCAGCAGTCCCCCCCTGAGGACCCTTAACAATGAGCAGTTCTTC
abundance: few; j_gene: TRBJ1-1; d_gene: .; v_gene: TRBV14; CDR3aa: CASRRWGQNTEAFF; CDR3nt: TGTGCCAGCCGAAGATGGGGACAAAACACTGAAGCTTTCTTT
abundance: .; j_gene: TRBJ2-3; d_gene: .; v_gene: TRBV4-1; CDR3aa: CASSQTRFSDTQYF; CDR3nt: TGCGCCAGCAGCCAAACTAGATTTTCAGATACGCAGTATTTT
abundance: few; j_gene: TRBJ2-7; d_gene: TRBD1; v_gene: TRBV7-9; CDR3aa: CASSPRQGATYEQYF; CDR3nt: TGTGCCAGCAGTCCAAGACAGGGGGCCACCTACGAGCAGTACTTC
abundance: .; j_gene: TRBJ2-3; d_gene: .; v_gene: TRBV10-3; CDR3aa: CATSQGLLSTDTQYF; CDR3nt: TGTGCCACCTCCCAGGGGTTGCTTAGCACAGATACGCAGTATTTT
abundance: few; j_gene: TRBJ2-1; d_gene: .; v_gene: TRBV15; CDR3aa: CATSRGGSSAGRGSYNEQFF; CDR3nt: TGTGCCACCAGCAGAGGAGGTTCTAGCGCGGGTAGGGGCTCCTACAATGAGCAGTTCTTC
abundance: .; j_gene: TRBJ2-3; d_gene: TRBD2; v_gene: TRBV6-5; CDR3aa: CASSYSGIFTDTQYF; CDR3nt: TGTGCCAGCAGTTATAGCGGGATTTTCACAGATACGCAGTATTTT
abundance: .; j_gene: TRBJ1-1; d_gene: .; v_gene: TRBV12-3/TRBV12-4; CDR3aa: CASIASTGRVVNTEAFF; CDR3nt: TGTGCCAGCATCGCCAGTACAGGAAGGGTCGTGAACACTGAAGCTTTCTTT